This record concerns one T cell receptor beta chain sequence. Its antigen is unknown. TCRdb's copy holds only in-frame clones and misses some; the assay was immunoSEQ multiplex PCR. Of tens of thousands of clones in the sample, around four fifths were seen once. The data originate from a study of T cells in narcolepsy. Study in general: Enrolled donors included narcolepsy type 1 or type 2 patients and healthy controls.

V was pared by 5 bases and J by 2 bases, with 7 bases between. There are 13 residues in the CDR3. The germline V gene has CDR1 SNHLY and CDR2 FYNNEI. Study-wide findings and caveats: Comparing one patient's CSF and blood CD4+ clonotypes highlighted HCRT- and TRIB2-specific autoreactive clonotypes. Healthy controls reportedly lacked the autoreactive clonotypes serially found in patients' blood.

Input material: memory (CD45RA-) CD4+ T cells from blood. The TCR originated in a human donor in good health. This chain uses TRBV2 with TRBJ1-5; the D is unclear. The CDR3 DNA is TGTGCCAGCAGTATTAGTGGCAATCAGCCCCAGCATTTT. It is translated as CASSISGNQPQHF.